This T cell receptor (beta chain) was documented in a study of tumor and adjacent non-tumor tissue in lung cancer. The CDR3 runs 13 residues. Per germline, CDR1 DFQATT and CDR2 SNEGSKA (reference sequence). RNA was extracted from bulk tissue without any cell sorting. Concerning this clonotype itself: At one end, the junction sequence differs from germline, possibly due to a read error.

TCRbeta libraries were built with three rounds of nested PCR, modified from ARM-PCR. A single record per CDR3 protein comes from TCRdb applying MiXCR to the multiplex PCR reads. The table has roughly 150,000 distinct CDR3 sequences, approximately 72% seen once. The sample consisted of lung tumor tissue. This clonotype originated in a man in his fifties or sixties with small cell lung cancer. The J gene is TRBJ1-5, the V gene TRBV20-1; no clear D gene. Written as DNA, the CDR3 is TGCATTGCTAGTTTTGGGCCTAATCAGCCCCAGCATTTT. This codes for CIASFGPNQPQHF.